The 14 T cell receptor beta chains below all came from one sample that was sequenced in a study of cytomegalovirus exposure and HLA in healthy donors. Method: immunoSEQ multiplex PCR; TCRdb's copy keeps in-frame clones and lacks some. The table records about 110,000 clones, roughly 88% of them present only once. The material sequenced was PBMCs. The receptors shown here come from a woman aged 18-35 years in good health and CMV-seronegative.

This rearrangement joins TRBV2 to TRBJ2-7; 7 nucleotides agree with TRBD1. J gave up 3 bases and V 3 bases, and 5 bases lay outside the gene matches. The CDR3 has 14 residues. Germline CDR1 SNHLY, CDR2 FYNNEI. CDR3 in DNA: TGTGCCAGCAGTGACCCCGGGACAGACTACGAGCAGTACTTC. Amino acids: CASSDPGTDYEQYF.

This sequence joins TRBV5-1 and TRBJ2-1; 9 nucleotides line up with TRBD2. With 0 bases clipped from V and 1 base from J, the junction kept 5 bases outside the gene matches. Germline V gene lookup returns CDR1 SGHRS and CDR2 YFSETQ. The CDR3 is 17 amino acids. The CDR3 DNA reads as TGCGCCAGCAGCTTGGATAGTAGCGGGGGTTCCTACAATGAGCAGTTCTTC. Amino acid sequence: CASSLDSSGGSYNEQFF.

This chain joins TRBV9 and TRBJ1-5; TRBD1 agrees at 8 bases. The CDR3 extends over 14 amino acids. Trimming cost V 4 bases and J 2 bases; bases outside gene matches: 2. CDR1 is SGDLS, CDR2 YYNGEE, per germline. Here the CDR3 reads CASSPTGGNQPQHF. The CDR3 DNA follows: TGTGCCAGCAGCCCGACAGGGGGCAATCAGCCCCAGCATTTT.

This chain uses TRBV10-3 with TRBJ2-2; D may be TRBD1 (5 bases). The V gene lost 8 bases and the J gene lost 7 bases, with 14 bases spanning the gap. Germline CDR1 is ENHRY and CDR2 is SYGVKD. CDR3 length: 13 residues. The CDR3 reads CAIGAQIDGELFF. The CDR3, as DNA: TGTGCCATCGGGGCTCAGATTGACGGGGAGCTGTTTTTT.

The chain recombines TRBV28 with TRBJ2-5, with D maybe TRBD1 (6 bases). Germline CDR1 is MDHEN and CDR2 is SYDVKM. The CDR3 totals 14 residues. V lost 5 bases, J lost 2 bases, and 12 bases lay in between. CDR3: CASSARTAQETQYF. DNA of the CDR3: TGTGCCAGCAGTGCCCGGACAGCACAAGAGACCCAGTACTTC. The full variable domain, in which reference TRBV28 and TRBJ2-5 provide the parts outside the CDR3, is DVKVTQSSRYLVKRTGEKVFLECVQDMDHENMFWYRQDPGLGLRLIYFSYDVKMKEKGDIPEGYSVSREKKERFSLILESASTNQTSMYLCASSARTAQETQYFGPGTRLLVL.

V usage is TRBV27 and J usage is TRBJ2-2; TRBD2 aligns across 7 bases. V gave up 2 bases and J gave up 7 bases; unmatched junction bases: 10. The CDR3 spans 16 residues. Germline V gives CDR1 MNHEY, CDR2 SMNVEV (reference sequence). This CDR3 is CASSLISALADGELFF. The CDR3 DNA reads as TGTGCCAGCAGTTTAATCTCGGCGCTAGCGGACGGGGAGCTGTTTTTT.

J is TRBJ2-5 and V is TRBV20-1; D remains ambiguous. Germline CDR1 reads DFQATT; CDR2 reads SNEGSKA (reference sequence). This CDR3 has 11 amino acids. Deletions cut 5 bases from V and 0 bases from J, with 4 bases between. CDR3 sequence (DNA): TGCAGTGCTTACTACCAAGAGACCCAGTACTTC. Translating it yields CSAYYQETQYF.

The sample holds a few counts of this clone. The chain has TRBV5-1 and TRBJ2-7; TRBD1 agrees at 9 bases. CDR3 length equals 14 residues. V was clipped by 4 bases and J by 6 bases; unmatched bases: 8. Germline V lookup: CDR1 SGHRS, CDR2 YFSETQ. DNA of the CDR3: TGCGCCAGCAGCGCCGGGGACAGGGCAGGCGAGCAGTACTTC. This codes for CASSAGDRAGEQYF.

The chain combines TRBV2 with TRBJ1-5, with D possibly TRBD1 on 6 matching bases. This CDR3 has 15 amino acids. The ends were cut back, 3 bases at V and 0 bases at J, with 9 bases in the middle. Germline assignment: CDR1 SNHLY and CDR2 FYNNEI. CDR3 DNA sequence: TGTGCCAGCAGTGAGGACAGTTATAGCAATCAGCCCCAGCATTTT. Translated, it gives CASSEDSYSNQPQHF.

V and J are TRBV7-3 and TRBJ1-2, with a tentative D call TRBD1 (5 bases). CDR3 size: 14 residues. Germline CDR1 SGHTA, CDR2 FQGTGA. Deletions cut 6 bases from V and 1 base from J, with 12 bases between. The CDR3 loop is CASRPGGDNYGYTF. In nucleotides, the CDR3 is TGTGCCAGCAGGCCCGGGGGGGATAACTATGGCTACACCTTC.

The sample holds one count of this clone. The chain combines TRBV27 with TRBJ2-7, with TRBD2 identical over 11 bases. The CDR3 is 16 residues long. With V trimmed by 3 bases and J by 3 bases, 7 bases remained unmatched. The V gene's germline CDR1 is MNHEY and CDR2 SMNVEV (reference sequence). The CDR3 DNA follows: TGTGCCAGCAGTTTCGGTAGCGGGGGGGCGGTCTACGAGCAGTACTTC. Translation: CASSFGSGGAVYEQYF.

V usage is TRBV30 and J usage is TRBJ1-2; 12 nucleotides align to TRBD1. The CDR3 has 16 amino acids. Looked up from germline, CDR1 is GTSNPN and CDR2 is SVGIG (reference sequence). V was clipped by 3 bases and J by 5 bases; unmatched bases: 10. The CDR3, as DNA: TGTGCCTGGAGATCGGGACAGGGGGCCTCTTTTTATGGCTACACCTTC. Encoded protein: CAWRSGQGASFYGYTF.

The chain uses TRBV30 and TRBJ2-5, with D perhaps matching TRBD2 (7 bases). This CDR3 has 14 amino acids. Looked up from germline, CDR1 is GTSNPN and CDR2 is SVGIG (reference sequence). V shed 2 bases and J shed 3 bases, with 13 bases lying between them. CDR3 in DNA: TGTGCCTGGAGTAAACGGGGGGCCAAAGAGACCCAGTACTTC. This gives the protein CAWSKRGAKETQYF.

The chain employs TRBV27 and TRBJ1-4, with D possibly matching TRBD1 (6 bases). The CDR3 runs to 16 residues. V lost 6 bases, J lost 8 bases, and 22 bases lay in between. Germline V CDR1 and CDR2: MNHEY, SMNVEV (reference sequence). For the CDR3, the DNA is TGTGCCAGCAGGGGGGCCAGTGGGGGCGCTTGGGAAAAACTGTTTTTT. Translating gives CASRGASGGAWEKLFF. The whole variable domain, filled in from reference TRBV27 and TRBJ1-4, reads EAQVTQNPRYLITVTGKKLTVTCSQNMNHEYMSWYRQDPGLGLRQIYYSMNVEVTDKGDVPEGYKVSRKEKRNFPLILESPSPNQTSLYFCASRGASGGAWEKLFFGSGTQLSVL.